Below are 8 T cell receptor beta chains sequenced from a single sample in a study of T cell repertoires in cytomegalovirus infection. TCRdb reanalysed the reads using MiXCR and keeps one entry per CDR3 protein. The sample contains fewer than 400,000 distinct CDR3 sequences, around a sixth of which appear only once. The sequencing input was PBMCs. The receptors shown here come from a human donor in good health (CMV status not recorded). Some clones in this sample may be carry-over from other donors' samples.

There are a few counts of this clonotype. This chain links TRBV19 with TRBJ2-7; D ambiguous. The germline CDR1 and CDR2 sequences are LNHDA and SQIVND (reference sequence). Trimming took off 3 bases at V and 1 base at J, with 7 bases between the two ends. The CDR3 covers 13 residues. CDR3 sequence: CASSIPGSYEQYF. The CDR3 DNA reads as TGTGCCAGTAGTATTCCCGGTTCCTACGAGCAGTACTTC.

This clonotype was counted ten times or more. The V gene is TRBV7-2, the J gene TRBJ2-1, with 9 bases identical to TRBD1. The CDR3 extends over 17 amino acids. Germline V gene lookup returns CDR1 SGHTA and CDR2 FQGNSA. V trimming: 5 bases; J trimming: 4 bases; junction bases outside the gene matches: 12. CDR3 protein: CASSRGLMDRGYNEQFF. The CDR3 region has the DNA TGTGCCAGCAGCCGAGGTTTGATGGACAGGGGTTACAATGAGCAGTTCTTC.

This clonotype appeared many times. The CDR3 sequence is CSAIKTGKLFF. Written as DNA, the CDR3 is TGCAGTGCTATAAAGACAGGAAAACTGTTTTTT. The rearrangement links TRBV20-1 to TRBJ1-4; possibly TRBD1 for D (6 bases). The germline CDR1 and CDR2 sequences are DFQATT and SNEGSKA (reference sequence). Trimming took off 4 bases at V and 10 bases at J, with 10 bases between the two ends. The CDR3 loop spans 11 amino acids.

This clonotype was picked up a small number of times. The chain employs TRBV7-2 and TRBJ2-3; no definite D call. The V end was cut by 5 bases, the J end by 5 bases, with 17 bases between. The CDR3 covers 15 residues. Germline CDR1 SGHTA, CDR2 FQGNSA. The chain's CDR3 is CASSRGPMAEDTQYF. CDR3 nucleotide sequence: TGTGCCAGCAGCCGTGGACCGATGGCCGAAGATACGCAGTATTTT.

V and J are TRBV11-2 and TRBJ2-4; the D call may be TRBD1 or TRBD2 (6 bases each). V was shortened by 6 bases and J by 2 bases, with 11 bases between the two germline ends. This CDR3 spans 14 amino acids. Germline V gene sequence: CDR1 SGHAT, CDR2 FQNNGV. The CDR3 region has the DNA TGTGCCAGCAGTGAGGGGGGCCCCAAAAACATTCAGTACTTC. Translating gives CASSEGGPKNIQYF. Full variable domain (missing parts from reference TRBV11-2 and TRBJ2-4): EAGVAQSPRYKIIEKRQSVAFWCNPISGHATLYWYQQILGQGPKLLIQFQNNGVVDDSQLPKDRFSAERLKGVDSTLKIQPAKLEDSAVYLCASSEGGPKNIQYFGAGTRLSVL.

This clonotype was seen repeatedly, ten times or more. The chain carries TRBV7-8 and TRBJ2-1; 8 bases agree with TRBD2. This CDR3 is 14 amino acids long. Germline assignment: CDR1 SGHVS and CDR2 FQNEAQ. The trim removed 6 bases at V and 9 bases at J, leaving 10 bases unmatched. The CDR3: CASSFGGAFPEQFF. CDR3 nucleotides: TGTGCCAGCAGTTTCGGGGGGGCCTTTCCTGAGCAGTTCTTC.

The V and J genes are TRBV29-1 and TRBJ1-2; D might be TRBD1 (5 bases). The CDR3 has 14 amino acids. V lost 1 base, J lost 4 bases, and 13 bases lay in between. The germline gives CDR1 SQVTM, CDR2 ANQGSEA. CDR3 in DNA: TGCAGCGTTGAAGGTTCAGGGACGCCCTATGGCTACACCTTC. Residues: CSVEGSGTPYGYTF.

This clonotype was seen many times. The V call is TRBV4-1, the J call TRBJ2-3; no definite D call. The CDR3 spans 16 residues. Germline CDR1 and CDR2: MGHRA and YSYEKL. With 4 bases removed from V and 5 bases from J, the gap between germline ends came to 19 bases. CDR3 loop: CASSLDKARLGDTQYF. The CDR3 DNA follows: TGCGCCAGCAGCCTCGATAAAGCGCGTTTGGGAGATACGCAGTATTTT.